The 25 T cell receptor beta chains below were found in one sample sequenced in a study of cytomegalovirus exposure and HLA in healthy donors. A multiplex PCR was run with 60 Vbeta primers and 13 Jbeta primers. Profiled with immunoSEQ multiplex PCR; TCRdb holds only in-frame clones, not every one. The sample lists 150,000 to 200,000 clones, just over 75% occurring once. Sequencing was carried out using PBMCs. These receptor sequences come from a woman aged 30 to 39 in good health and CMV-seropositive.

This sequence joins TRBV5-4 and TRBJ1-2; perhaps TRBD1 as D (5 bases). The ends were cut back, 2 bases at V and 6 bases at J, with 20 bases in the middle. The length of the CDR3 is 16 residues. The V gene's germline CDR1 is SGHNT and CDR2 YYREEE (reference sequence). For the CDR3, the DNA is TGTGCCAGCAGCTTTCACTCTTTCCCCGGAGGGGATGGCTACACCTTC. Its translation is CASSFHSFPGGDGYTF.

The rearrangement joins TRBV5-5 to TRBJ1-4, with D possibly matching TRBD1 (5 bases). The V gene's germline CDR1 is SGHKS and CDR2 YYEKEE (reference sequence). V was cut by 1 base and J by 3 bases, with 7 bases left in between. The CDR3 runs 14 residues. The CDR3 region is CASSLMTANEKLFF. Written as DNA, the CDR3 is TGTGCCAGCAGCTTGATGACAGCTAATGAAAAACTGTTTTTT.

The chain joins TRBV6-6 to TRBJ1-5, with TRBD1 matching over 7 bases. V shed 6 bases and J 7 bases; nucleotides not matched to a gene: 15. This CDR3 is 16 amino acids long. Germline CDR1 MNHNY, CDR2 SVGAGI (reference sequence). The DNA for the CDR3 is TGTGCCAGCAGAACCGGGACAGCGGATGTTCTGCAGCCCCAGCATTTT. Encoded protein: CASRTGTADVLQPQHF.

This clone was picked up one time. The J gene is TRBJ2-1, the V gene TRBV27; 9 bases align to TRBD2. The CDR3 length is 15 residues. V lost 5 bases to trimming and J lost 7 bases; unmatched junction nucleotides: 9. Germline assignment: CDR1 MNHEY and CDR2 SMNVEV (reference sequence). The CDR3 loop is CASSARGLAGNEQFF. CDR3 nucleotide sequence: TGTGCCAGCAGTGCCAGAGGGCTAGCGGGAAATGAGCAGTTCTTC.

The DNA for the CDR3 is TGCAGCGTAACTAGTATCCTCGACTACAATGAGCAGTTCTTC. Translation gives CSVTSILDYNEQFF. The chain links TRBV29-1 to TRBJ2-1, with D perhaps TRBD2 (5 bases). The V gene lost 6 bases and the J gene lost 3 bases, with 15 bases spanning the gap. This CDR3 region has 14 residues. Germline lookup yields CDR1 SQVTM and CDR2 ANQGSEA.

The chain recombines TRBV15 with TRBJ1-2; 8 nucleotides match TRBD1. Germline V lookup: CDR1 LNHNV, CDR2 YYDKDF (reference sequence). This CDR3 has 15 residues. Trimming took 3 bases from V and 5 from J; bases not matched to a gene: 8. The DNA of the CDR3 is TGTGCCACCAGCAGGGAGGGGACAGGAGTTTATGGCTACACCTTC. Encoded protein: CATSREGTGVYGYTF. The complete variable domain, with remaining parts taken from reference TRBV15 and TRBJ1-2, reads DAMVIQNPRYQVTQFGKPVTLSCSQTLNHNVMYWYQQKSSQAPKLLFHYYDKDFNNEADTPDNFQSRRPNTSFCFLDIRSPGLGDTAMYLCATSREGTGVYGYTFGSGTRLTVV.

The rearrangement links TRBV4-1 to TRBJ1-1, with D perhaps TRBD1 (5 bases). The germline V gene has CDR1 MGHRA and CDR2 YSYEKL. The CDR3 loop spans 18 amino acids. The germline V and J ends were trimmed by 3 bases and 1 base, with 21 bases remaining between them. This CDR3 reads CASSQVKGAAAGNTEAFF. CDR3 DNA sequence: TGCGCCAGCAGCCAGGTAAAAGGGGCCGCTGCCGGGAACACTGAAGCTTTCTTT.

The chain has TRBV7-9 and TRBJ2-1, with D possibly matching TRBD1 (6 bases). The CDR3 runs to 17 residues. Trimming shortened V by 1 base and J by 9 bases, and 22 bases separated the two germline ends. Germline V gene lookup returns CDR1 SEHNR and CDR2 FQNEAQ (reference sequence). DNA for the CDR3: TGTGCCAGCAGCTTAGAGTCAGGGACATGGGTTCCACCTGAGCAGTTCTTC. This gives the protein CASSLESGTWVPPEQFF.

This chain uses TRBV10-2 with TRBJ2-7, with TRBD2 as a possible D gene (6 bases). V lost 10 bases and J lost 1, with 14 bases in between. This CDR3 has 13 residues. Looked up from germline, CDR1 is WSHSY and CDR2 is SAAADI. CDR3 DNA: TGCGCCACCCGTTTGGGGGGTTCCTACGAGCAGTACTTC. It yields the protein CATRLGGSYEQYF.

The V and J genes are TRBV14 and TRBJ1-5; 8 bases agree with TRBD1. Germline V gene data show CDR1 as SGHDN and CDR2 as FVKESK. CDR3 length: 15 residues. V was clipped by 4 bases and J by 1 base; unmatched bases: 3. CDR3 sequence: CASSLTGASNQPQHF. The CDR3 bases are TGTGCCAGCAGCCTGACAGGGGCGAGCAATCAGCCCCAGCATTTT.

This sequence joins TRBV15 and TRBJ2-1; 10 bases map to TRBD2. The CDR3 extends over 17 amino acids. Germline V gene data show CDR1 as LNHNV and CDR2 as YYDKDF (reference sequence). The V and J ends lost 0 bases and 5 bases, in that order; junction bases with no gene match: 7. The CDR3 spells CATSREQPLAGDNEQFF. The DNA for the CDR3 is TGTGCCACCAGCAGAGAGCAGCCCCTAGCGGGAGACAATGAGCAGTTCTTC.

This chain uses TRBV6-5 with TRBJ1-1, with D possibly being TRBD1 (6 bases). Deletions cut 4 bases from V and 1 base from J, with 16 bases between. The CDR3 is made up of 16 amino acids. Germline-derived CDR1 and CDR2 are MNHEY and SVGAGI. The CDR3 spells CASSFGQSGSNTEAFF. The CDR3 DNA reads TGTGCCAGCAGTTTCGGACAGTCGGGATCGAACACTGAAGCTTTCTTT.

The CDR3 DNA is TGTGCCAGCAGCTCACCTAGCGGGGGGCCGGGGACCCAGTACTTC. Translated: CASSSPSGGPGTQYF. The J gene is TRBJ2-5, the V gene TRBV5-4, with 11 bases fitting TRBD2. The V gene's germline CDR1 is SGHNT and CDR2 YYREEE (reference sequence). J was trimmed by 7 bases and V by 3 bases; bases with no gene match: 8. The CDR3 totals 15 residues.

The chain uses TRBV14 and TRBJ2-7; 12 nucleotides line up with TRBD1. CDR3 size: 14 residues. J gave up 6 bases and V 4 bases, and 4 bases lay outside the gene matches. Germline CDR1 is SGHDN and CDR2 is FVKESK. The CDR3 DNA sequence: TGTGCCAGCAGCCGGGACAGGGGGCGAGGCGAGCAGTACTTC. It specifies CASSRDRGRGEQYF.

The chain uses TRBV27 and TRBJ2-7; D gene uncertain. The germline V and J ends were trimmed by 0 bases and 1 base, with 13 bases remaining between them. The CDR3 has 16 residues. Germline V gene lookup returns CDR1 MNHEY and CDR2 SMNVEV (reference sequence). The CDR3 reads CASSLSAPPLSYEQYF. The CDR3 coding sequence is TGTGCCAGCAGTTTATCGGCTCCCCCGCTTTCCTACGAGCAGTACTTC.

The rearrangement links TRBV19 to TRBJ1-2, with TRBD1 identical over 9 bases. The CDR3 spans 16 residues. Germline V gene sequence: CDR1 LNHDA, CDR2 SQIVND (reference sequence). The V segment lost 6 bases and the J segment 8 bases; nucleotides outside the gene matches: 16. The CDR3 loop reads CASSLPVIDRGTGYTF. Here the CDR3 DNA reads TGTGCCAGTAGCCTTCCCGTAATAGACAGGGGGACCGGCTACACCTTC.

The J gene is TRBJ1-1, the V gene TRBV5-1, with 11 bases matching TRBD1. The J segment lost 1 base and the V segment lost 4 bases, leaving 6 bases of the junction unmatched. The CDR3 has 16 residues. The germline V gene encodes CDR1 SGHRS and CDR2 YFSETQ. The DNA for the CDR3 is TGCGCCAGCAGCCCCGGACAGGGGGCCCCGAACACTGAAGCTTTCTTT. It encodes CASSPGQGAPNTEAFF.

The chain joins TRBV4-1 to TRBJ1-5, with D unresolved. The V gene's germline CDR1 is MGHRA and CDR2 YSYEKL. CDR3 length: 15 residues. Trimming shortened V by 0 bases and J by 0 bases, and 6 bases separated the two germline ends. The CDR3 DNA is TGCGCCAGCAGCCAAGAGGAGCTTAGCAATCAGCCCCAGCATTTT. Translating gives CASSQEELSNQPQHF.

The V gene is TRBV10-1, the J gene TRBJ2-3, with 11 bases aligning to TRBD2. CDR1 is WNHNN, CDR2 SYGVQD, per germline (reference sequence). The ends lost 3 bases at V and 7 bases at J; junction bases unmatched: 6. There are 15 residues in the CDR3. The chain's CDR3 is CASSDRSSGGNTQYF. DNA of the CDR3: TGCGCCAGCAGTGATCGCTCTAGCGGGGGGAATACGCAGTATTTT.

For the CDR3, the DNA is TGTGCCAGCAGTCATGGACTAGCCGTTGAGACCCAGTACTTC. Translating it yields CASSHGLAVETQYF. The V gene is TRBV5-4, the J gene TRBJ2-5, with 8 positions matching TRBD2. CDR1 is SGHNT and CDR2 is YYREEE in the germline V gene (reference sequence). The length of the CDR3 is 14 residues. The ends lost 5 bases at V and 5 bases at J; junction bases unmatched: 8.

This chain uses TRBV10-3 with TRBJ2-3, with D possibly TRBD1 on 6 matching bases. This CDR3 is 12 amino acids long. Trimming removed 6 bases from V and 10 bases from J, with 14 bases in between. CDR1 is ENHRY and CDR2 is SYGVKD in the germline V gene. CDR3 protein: CAIREIQGPQYF. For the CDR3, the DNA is TGTGCCATCAGGGAAATACAGGGACCGCAGTATTTT.

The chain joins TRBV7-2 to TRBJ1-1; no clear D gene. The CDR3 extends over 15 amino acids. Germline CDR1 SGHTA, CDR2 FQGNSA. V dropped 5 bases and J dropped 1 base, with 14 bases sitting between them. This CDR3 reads CASSPVSRRNTEAFF. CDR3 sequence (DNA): TGTGCCAGCAGCCCCGTTTCGAGGCGGAACACTGAAGCTTTCTTT.

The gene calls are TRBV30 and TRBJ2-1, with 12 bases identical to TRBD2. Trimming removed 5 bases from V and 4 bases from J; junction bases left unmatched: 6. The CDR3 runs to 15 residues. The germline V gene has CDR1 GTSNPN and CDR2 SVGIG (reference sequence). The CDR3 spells CAWATSGGFYNEQFF. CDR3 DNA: TGTGCCTGGGCGACTAGCGGGGGTTTTTACAATGAGCAGTTCTTC.

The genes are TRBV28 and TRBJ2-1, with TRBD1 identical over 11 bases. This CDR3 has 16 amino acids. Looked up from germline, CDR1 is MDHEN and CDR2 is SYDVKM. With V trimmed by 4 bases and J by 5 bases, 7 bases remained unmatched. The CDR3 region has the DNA TGTGCCAGCAGTTCCGCGGGGACAGGGGGGGACAATGAGCAGTTCTTC. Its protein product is CASSSAGTGGDNEQFF.

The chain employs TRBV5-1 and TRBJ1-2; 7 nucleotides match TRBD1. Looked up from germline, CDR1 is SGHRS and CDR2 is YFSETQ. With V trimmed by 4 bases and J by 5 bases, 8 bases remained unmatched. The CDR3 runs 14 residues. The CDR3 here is CASSKLDREYGYTF. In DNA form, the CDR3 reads TGCGCCAGCAGCAAATTAGACAGGGAGTATGGCTACACCTTC.